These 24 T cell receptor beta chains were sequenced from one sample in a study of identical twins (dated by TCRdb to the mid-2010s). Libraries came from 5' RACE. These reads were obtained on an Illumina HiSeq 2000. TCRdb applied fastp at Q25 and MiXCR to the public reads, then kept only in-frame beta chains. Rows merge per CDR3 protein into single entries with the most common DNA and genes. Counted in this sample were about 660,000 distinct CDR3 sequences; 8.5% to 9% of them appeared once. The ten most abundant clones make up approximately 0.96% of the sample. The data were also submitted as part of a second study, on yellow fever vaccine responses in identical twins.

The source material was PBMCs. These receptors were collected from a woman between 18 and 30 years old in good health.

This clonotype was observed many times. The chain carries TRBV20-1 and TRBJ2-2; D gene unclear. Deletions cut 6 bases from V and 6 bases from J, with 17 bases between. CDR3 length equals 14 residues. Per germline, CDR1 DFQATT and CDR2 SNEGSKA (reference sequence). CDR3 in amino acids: CSAKPPTDSGELFF. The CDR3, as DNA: TGCAGTGCGAAACCACCAACGGATTCCGGGGAGCTGTTTTTT.

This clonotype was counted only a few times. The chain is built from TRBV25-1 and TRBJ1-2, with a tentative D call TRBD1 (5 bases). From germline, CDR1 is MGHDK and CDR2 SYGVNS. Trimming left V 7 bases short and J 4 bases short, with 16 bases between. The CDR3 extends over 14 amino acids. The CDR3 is CASTPTGTLYGYTF. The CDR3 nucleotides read TGTGCCAGCACACCCACCGGGACTCTCTATGGCTACACCTTC.

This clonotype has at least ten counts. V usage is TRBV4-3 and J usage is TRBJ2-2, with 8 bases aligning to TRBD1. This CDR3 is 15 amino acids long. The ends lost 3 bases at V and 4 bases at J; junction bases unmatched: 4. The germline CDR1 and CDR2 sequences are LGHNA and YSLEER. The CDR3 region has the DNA TGCGCCAGCAGCCAGGACAGGGCGGTCACCGGGGAGCTGTTTTTT. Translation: CASSQDRAVTGELFF.

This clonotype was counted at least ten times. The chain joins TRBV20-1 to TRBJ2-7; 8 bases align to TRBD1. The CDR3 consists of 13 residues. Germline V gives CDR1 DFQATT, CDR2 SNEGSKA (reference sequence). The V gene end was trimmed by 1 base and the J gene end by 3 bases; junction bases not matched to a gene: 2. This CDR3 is CSARAGQDYEQYF. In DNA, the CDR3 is TGCAGTGCTAGAGCGGGACAGGACTACGAGCAGTACTTC.

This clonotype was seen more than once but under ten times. CDR3 DNA: TGTGCCAGTAGTAGAGGCCCTGCGGGAGCCAAAAACATTCAGTACTTC. It is translated as CASSRGPAGAKNIQYF. The rearrangement joins TRBV19 to TRBJ2-4; D possibly corresponds to TRBD2 (5 bases). Germline CDR1 and CDR2: LNHDA and SQIVND (reference sequence). The V and J ends lost 4 bases and 0 bases respectively, with 13 bases between them. The CDR3 has 16 amino acids.

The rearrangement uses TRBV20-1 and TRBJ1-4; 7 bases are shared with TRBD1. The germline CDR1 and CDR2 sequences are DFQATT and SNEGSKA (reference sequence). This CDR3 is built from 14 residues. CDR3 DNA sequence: TGCACTGCAGGCCAGGGGGCAACTAATGAAAAACTGTTTTTT. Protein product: CTAGQGATNEKLFF.

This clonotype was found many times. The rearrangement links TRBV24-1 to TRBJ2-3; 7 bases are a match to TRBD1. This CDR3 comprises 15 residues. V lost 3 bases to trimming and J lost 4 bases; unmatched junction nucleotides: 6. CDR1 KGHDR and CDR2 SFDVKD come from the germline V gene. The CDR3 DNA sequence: TGTGCCACCAGTGATCCCACAGGGGTGGCAGATACGCAGTATTTT. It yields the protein CATSDPTGVADTQYF.

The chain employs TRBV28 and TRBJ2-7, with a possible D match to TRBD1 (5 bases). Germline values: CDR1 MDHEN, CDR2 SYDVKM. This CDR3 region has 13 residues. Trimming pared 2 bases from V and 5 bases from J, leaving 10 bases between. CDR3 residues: CASSLEGADEQYF. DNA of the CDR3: TGTGCCAGCAGTTTAGAAGGGGCCGACGAGCAGTACTTC.

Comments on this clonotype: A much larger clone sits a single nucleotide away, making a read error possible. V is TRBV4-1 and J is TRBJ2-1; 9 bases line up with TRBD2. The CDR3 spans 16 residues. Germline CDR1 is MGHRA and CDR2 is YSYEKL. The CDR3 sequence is CTSSPAGLARNNEQFF. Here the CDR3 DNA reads TGCACCAGCAGCCCAGCAGGACTAGCGCGTAACAATGAGCAGTTCTTC.

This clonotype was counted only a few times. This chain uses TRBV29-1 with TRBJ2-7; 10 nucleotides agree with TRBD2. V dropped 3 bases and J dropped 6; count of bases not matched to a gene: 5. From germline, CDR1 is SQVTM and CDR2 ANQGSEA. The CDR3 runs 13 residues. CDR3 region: CSVDSGRAPEQYF. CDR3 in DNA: TGCAGCGTTGACAGCGGGAGGGCTCCCGAGCAGTACTTC.

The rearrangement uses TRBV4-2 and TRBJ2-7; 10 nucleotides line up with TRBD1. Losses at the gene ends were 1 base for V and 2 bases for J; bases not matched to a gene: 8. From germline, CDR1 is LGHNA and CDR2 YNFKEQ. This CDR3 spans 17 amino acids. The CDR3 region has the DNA TGTGCCAGCAGCCAAGGTCCCGGACAGGGGGGAGCCTACGAGCAGTACTTC. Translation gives CASSQGPGQGGAYEQYF.

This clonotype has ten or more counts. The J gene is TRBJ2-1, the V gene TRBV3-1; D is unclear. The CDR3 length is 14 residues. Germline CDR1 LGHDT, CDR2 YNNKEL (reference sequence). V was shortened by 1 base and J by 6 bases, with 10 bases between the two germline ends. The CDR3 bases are TGTGCCAGCAGCCAAGGGGCGGCTAGCAATGAGCAGTTCTTC. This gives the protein CASSQGAASNEQFF.

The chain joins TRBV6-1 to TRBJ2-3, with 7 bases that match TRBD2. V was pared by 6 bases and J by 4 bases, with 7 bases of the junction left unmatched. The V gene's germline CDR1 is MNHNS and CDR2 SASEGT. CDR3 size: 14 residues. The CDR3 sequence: CASSDWGGSDTQYF. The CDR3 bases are TGTGCCAGCAGCGACTGGGGAGGGTCAGATACGCAGTATTTT.

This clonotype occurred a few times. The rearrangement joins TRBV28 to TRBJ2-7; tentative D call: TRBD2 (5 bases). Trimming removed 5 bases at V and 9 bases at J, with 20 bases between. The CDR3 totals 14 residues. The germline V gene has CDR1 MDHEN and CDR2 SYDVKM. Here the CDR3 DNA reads TGTGCCAGCAGTCCCCTTTCAGTGGGAGCAATGCAGTACTTC. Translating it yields CASSPLSVGAMQYF.

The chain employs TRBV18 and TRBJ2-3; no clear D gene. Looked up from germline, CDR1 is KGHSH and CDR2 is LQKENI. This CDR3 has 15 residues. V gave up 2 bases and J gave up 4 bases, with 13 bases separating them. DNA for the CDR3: TGTGCCAGCTCACCAAGGAATAGGGCCCCAGATACGCAGTATTTT. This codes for CASSPRNRAPDTQYF.

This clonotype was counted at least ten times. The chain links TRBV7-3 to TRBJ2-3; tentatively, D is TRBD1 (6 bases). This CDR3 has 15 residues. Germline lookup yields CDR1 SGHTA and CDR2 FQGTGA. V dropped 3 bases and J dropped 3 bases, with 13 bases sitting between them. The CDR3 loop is CASSLAPDRTDTQYF. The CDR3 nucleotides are TGTGCCAGCAGCTTGGCTCCCGACAGGACAGATACGCAGTATTTT.

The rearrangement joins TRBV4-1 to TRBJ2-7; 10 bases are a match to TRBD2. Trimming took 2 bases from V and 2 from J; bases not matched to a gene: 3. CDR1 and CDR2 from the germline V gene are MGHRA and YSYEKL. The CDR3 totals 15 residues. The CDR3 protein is CASSQLLAGAYEQYF. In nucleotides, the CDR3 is TGCGCCAGCAGCCAACTTCTAGCGGGAGCCTACGAGCAGTACTTC.

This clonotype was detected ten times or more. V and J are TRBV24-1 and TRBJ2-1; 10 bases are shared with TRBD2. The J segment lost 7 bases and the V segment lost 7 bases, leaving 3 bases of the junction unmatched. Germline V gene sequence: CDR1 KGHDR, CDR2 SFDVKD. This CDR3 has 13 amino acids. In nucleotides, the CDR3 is TGTGCCACCAGCACTAGCGGGAAGAATGAGCAGTTCTTC. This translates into CATSTSGKNEQFF.

CDR3 loop: CASKVTGVTGELFF. The DNA of the CDR3 is TGTGCCAGCAAGGTTACGGGGGTCACCGGGGAGCTGTTTTTT. The genes are TRBV5-5 and TRBJ2-2, with D possibly matching TRBD2 (6 bases). Germline V gene sequence: CDR1 SGHKS, CDR2 YYEKEE (reference sequence). The CDR3 has 14 residues. Trimming took off 6 bases at V and 4 bases at J, with 13 bases between the two ends. The variable domain in full, with the rest retrieved from reference TRBV5-5 and TRBJ2-2, is DAGVTQSPTHLIKTRGQQVTLRCSPISGHKSVSWYQQVLGQGPQFIFQYYEKEERGRGNFPDRFSARQFPNYSSELNVNALLLGDSALYLCASKVTGVTGELFFGEGSRLTVL.

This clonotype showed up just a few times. The CDR3 loop is CASSHAQTGYGYTF. CDR3 sequence (DNA): TGTGCCAGCAGCCACGCACAGACGGGGTATGGCTACACCTTC. The chain has TRBV3-1 and TRBJ1-2; unclear D gene. CDR1 is LGHDT, CDR2 YNNKEL, per germline (reference sequence). V was clipped by 3 bases and J by 5 bases, with 13 bases between them. This CDR3 spans 14 amino acids.

CDR3 region: CASSRDQTVTDTQYF. The CDR3 nucleotides read TGTGCCAGCAGCCGGGACCAAACGGTCACAGATACGCAGTATTTT. The V call is TRBV7-9, the J call TRBJ2-3, with D possibly being TRBD1 or TRBD2 (5 bases each). Trimming removed 5 bases from V and 2 bases from J, with 14 bases in between. Germline V CDR1 and CDR2: SEHNR, FQNEAQ (reference sequence). CDR3 size: 15 residues.

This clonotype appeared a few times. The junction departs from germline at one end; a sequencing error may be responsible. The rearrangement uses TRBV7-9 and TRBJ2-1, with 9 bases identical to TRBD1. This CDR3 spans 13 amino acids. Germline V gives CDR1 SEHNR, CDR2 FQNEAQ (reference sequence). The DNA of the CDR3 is TGTGCCAGCAGCTTAGCCTTCGGGACAGGGCTTATCTTC. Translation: CASSLAFGTGLIF.

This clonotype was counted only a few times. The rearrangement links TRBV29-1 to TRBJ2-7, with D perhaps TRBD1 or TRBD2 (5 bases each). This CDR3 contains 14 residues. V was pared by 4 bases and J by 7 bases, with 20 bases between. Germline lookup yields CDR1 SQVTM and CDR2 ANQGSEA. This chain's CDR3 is CSVVFFREQVEQYF. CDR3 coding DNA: TGCAGCGTTGTATTTTTCAGGGAGCAAGTAGAGCAGTACTTC.

The CDR3: CATSEVTDNTGELFF. CDR3 DNA: TGTGCCACCAGTGAAGTCACAGATAACACCGGGGAGCTGTTTTTT. This chain uses TRBV24-1 with TRBJ2-2; no definite D call. Between the trimmed V and J ends, which lost 4 bases and 2 bases, there was a span of 10 bases. Per germline, CDR1 KGHDR and CDR2 SFDVKD. This CDR3 spans 15 amino acids.